A selection of T cell receptor beta chains follows, all from one sample in a study of blood T cells in healthy people across ages. Using its own MiXCR run on the 5' RACE reads, TCRdb lists one record per CDR3 protein. Of some 320,000 distinct CDR3 sequences in the sample, roughly 27% are singletons; the top ten hold around 30%. Sequenced sample: blood. The receptors come from a woman between 70 and 85 years old in good health. Both conserved end residues are part of each CDR3. D genes are given only for firm matches. Only part of the rows carry a size: once, few, many, or a class if the clone is expanded.

v_gene	j_gene	abundance	d_gene	CDR3aa	CDR3nt
TRBV5-5	TRBJ2-7	few	-	CASSPGHVNTGELYF	TGTGCCAGCAGCCCGGGACACGTGAACACCGGGGAGCTGTACTTC
TRBV20-1	TRBJ1-1	-	TRBD1	CSARDPGTGTTEAFF	TGCAGTGCTAGAGATCCCGGGACAGGGACGACTGAAGCTTTCTTT
TRBV5-1	TRBJ2-1	-	-	CASRSEGPNYNEQFF	TGCGCCAGCAGGTCAGAGGGCCCTAACTACAATGAGCAGTTCTTC
TRBV4-1	TRBJ2-5	once	TRBD1	CASSPSGQARETQYF	TGCGCCAGCAGCCCGTCGGGACAGGCAAGAGAGACCCAGTACTTC
TRBV28	TRBJ2-3	-	-	CASSLPSAGPNQGPTDTQYF	TGTGCCAGCAGTTTGCCCTCGGCAGGGCCAAACCAAGGTCCCACAGATACGCAGTATTTT
TRBV5-1	TRBJ2-3	-	-	CASSSGTFPDTQYF	TGCGCCAGCAGCTCCGGGACTTTCCCAGATACGCAGTATTTT
TRBV3-1	TRBJ2-4	-	TRBD2	CASSQGGAGRKNIQYF	TGTGCCAGCAGCCAAGGAGGAGCGGGGAGGAAAAACATTCAGTACTTC
TRBV6-1	TRBJ1-5	-	-	CASSVWAQDNQPQHF	TGTGCCAGCAGTGTCTGGGCCCAGGACAATCAGCCCCAGCATTTT
TRBV21-1	TRBJ2-7	-	-	CASSPMGPSGRVYEQYF	TGTGCCAGCAGCCCAATGGGGCCTAGCGGGAGGGTATACGAGCAGTACTTC
TRBV12-3/TRBV12-4	TRBJ2-2	-	-	CASRADSSTGELFF	TGTGCCAGCAGGGCGGACAGCAGCACCGGGGAACTGTTTTTT
TRBV28	TRBJ2-5	few	-	CASSLSAGTYQETQYF	TGTGCCAGCAGTTTATCGGCCGGGACGTATCAAGAGACCCAGTACTTC
TRBV6-9	TRBJ1-1	-	-	CARLYLPTEAFF	TGTGCCAGATTATACCTACCCACTGAAGCTTTCTTT
TRBV29-1	TRBJ1-2	many	-	CSVADRSYGYTF	TGCAGCGTCGCCGACAGGTCCTATGGCTACACCTTC
TRBV6-1	TRBJ2-7	many	-	CASSEGYEQYF	TGTGCCAGCAGTGAGGGGTACGAGCAGTACTTC
TRBV29-1	TRBJ2-5	many	TRBD2	CSVLTSAGETQYF	TGCAGCGTTCTGACTAGCGCGGGGGAGACCCAGTACTTC
TRBV24-1	TRBJ2-7	-	TRBD2	CATSDTSGNYEQYF	TGTGCCACCAGTGACACTAGCGGGAACTACGAGCAGTACTTC
TRBV28	TRBJ1-4	few	-	CASSFFQGREKLFF	TGTGCCAGCAGTTTCTTTCAGGGTAGGGAAAAACTGTTTTTT
TRBV20-1	TRBJ2-1	few	-	CSARETDYNEQFF	TGCAGTGCTAGAGAGACGGACTACAATGAGCAGTTCTTC
TRBV6-4	TRBJ2-1	few	TRBD2	CASSETGGTYNEQFF	TGTGCCAGCAGTGAAACGGGAGGAACCTACAATGAGCAGTTCTTC
TRBV20-1	TRBJ2-1	-	-	CSAGNSHEQFF	TGCAGTGCCGGAAACAGTCATGAGCAGTTCTTC
TRBV7-2	TRBJ2-3	-	-	CASSPSPGHRTDTQYF	TGTGCCAGCAGCCCCTCGCCGGGACATCGCACAGATACGCAGTATTTT
TRBV27	TRBJ2-7	-	-	CASSFAPAREQYF	TGTGCCAGCAGTTTTGCCCCGGCTCGCGAGCAGTACTTC
TRBV11-3	TRBJ2-5	-	-	CASSSSHQAGAQYF	TGTGCCAGCAGCTCTTCACACCAGGCCGGGGCCCAGTACTTC
TRBV7-9	TRBJ1-2	-	-	CASSLGRTSGYGYTF	TGTGCCAGCAGCTTAGGGCGGACATCGGGCTATGGCTACACCTTC
TRBV28	TRBJ2-5	-	TRBD1	CASRTGTGLETQYF	TGTGCCAGCAGAACCGGGACAGGGTTGGAGACCCAGTACTTC
TRBV7-2	TRBJ2-5	few	TRBD1	CASSLGTGGAKTQYF	TGTGCCAGCAGCTTAGGTACAGGGGGCGCAAAGACCCAGTACTTC
TRBV6-2/TRBV6-3	TRBJ1-1	-	-	CASSSRGVGAEAFF	TGTGCCAGCAGCTCCCGGGGCGTTGGCGCTGAAGCTTTCTTT
TRBV20-1	TRBJ1-2	many	-	CSASGRGDYGYTF	TGCAGTGCTTCGGGTAGAGGGGACTATGGCTACACCTTC
TRBV4-1	TRBJ2-7	few	-	CASSQESSYEQYF	TGCGCCAGCAGCCAAGAGAGTTCCTACGAGCAGTACTTC
TRBV29-1	TRBJ2-5	-	-	CSVAGILDSKETQYF	TGCAGCGTTGCGGGAATCCTGGACAGCAAGGAGACCCAGTACTTC
TRBV28	TRBJ2-7	few	TRBD1	CASKVGGQAAYEQYF	TGTGCCAGCAAGGTCGGAGGACAGGCTGCCTACGAGCAGTACTTC
TRBV27	TRBJ1-4	-	TRBD1	CASSLRGQTNEKLFF	TGTGCCAGCAGCTTAAGGGGGCAAACTAATGAAAAACTGTTTTTT
TRBV7-2	TRBJ2-1	few	-	CASSLYGEGEQFF	TGTGCCAGCAGCTTATATGGGGAAGGTGAGCAGTTCTTC
TRBV7-2	TRBJ2-5	-	-	CASSLVRRLETQYF	TGTGCCAGCAGCTTAGTGCGTCGGTTGGAGACCCAGTACTTC
TRBV7-8	TRBJ2-7	many	TRBD2	CASSPAGLGVEQYF	TGTGCCAGCAGCCCGGCGGGACTAGGGGTCGAGCAGTACTTC